Described below is a single TCR beta chain sequence and its context. Its target is unknown. This record comes from a study of cytomegalovirus exposure and HLA in healthy donors. Germline CDR1 SEHNR, CDR2 FQNEAQ (reference sequence). The length of the CDR3 is 13 residues. The V gene end was trimmed by 2 bases and the J gene end by 8 bases; junction bases not matched to a gene: 4. Clones were sequenced by immunoSEQ multiplex PCR, and TCRdb holds only the in-frame ones, with some missing. Of around 190,000 clones listed, about 81% are singletons. Broader study findings: Altogether, 150 or so TCR beta chains were recorded as cytomegalovirus-associated. In vitro checks showed that three CMV-associated chains really do target CMV antigens.

This receptor was identified in a woman in her twenties or thirties in good health and CMV-seronegative. The chain is built from TRBV7-9 and TRBJ1-2; TRBD1 matches at 8 bases. Sequenced sample: PBMCs. The CDR3: CASSLQGAPGYTF. CDR3 nucleotides: TGTGCCAGCAGCTTACAGGGGGCGCCCGGCTACACCTTC.